This TCR beta chain was documented in a study of blood T cell repertoires in COVID-19. The CDR3 totals 12 residues. Trimming left V 4 bases short and J 3 bases short, with 8 bases between. Germline V lookup: CDR1 SGHRS, CDR2 YFSETQ. Clones were read by immunoSEQ multiplex PCR, and TCRdb kept only the in-frame ones, dropping some. The sample has fewer than 350,000 clones, about 89% seen once; the top ten hold over 9%. The sample was PBMCs or T cells enriched from blood (not recorded which). The chain carries TRBV5-1 and TRBJ2-7, with D uncertain. The clonotype was recovered from a woman between 40 and 50 years old who had recovered from COVID-19. The CDR3 spells CASSATGYEQYF. CDR3 nucleotide sequence: TGCGCCAGCAGCGCTACGGGCTACGAGCAGTACTTC. The full variable domain, completed using reference TRBV5-1 and TRBJ2-7, is KAGVTQTPRYLIKTRGQQVTLSCSPISGHRSVSWYQQTPGQGLQFLFEYFSETQRNKGNFPGRFSGRQFSNSRSEMNVSTLELGDSALYLCASSATGYEQYFGPGTRLTVT.